A selection of T cell receptor beta chains follows, all from one sample in a study of control samples from healthy donors and cancer patients. This table comes from immunoSEQ multiplex PCR, and its TCRdb copy is limited to in-frame clones, with some not included. The sample includes about 110,000 clones, 90% of them seen just once. Material for sequencing was blood. These TCRs come from a human donor in good health. The donor label of this sample is uncertain. CDR3s leave out the opening cysteine and the closing phenylalanine or tryptophan. A D gene is named only where the DNA matches it firmly.

D gene	V gene	J gene	CDR3 protein
NA	TRBV7-8	TRBJ2-4	ASSLGYQGEGRNIQY
TRBD1	TRBV9	TRBJ1-5	ASSKTGGNQPQH
NA	TRBV6-5	TRBJ1-1	ASSTRTEAF
TRBD1	TRBV5-1	TRBJ1-6	ASSLESGQGASPLH
NA	TRBV10-3	TRBJ1-4	AISESKGNEGKLF
NA	TRBV14	TRBJ1-6	ASSQVDSSTSPLH
TRBD1	TRBV14	TRBJ1-2	ASSQETGTGYGYT
TRBD1	TRBV19	TRBJ1-6	ASSPTGRSVNSPLH
TRBD2	TRBV14	TRBJ2-3	ASSQAGTSVTQY
NA	TRBV10-1	TRBJ1-5	ASSEDRSKYQPQH
NA	TRBV7-2	TRBJ1-2	ASSLRPPSTYGYT
TRBD1	TRBV12-3/TRBV12-4	TRBJ2-1	ASSWGTDNEQF
NA	TRBV18	TRBJ1-2	ASSPDYGYT
NA	TRBV3-1/TRBV3-2	TRBJ1-1	ASSQREKNTEAF
TRBD2	TRBV9	TRBJ2-5	ASSVSGTNEETQY
NA	TRBV4-1	TRBJ1-2	ASSQVGYGYT
NA	TRBV6-5	TRBJ1-1	ASQMVLRTEAF
TRBD2	TRBV10-3	TRBJ2-3	AIRPSGGADTQY
TRBD1	TRBV7-9	TRBJ1-1	ASSSAYGTDH
NA	TRBV27	TRBJ2-3	ASSLSGTPDTQY
TRBD1	TRBV25-1	TRBJ1-1	ASSPGQGATEAF
TRBD1	TRBV18	TRBJ1-3	ASSKDRGLSGNTIY
NA	TRBV19	TRBJ1-1	ASSIAGRGMNTEAF
NA	TRBV18	TRBJ1-1	ASSPGGHQNTEAF
TRBD2	TRBV4-3	TRBJ2-1	ASSQKTSGAFNEQF
NA	TRBV28	TRBJ1-4	ASSLRTVGEKLF
NA	TRBV13	TRBJ1-3	ASSERHSGNTIY
NA	TRBV5-1	TRBJ1-1	ASSLLDSEAF
TRBD2	TRBV2	TRBJ2-3	ASRAGGRRDTQY
NA	TRBV25-1	TRBJ2-1	ASSWGEGEQF
TRBD2	TRBV5-1	TRBJ2-5	ASSLAVTSGGAEKTQY
NA	TRBV2	TRBJ2-3	ASSDRSRAGDTQY
NA	TRBV3-1/TRBV3-2	TRBJ1-4	ASSPGRIATNEKLF
NA	TRBV30	TRBJ1-5	AWSEENQPQH
NA	TRBV28	TRBJ1-4	ASSLPGAQNEKLF
TRBD1	TRBV5-8	TRBJ1-3	ASSFDRGGRNTIY
TRBD2	TRBV6-4	TRBJ2-1	ASSDLAGGFNEQF
NA	TRBV28	TRBJ2-6	ASSLLRASGANVLT
NA	TRBV6-6	TRBJ1-2	ASSPPGIGLSGYT
NA	TRBV24-1	TRBJ2-1	ATSDLGGNEQF
NA	TRBV18	TRBJ1-2	ASSPEPAGDYGYT
TRBD1	TRBV28	TRBJ1-4	ASSLRQGGREKLF
TRBD1	TRBV6-4	TRBJ2-6	ASRSTQTGSNVLT
NA	TRBV7-2	TRBJ2-2	ASSLEGLGGELF
TRBD1	TRBV7-9	TRBJ2-2	ASNPPGATGGKLF
NA	TRBV11-2	TRBJ2-1	ASSFGGLTYNEQF
NA	TRBV7-8	TRBJ2-3	ASSLAWGTDTQY
NA	TRBV7-2	TRBJ1-5	ASTTDKNQPQH
TRBD1	TRBV6-5	TRBJ1-1	ASSRADRDTEAF
NA	TRBV11-2	TRBJ2-1	ASSSGVAANYNEQF
NA	TRBV28	TRBJ1-4	ASSSRTGQNEKLF